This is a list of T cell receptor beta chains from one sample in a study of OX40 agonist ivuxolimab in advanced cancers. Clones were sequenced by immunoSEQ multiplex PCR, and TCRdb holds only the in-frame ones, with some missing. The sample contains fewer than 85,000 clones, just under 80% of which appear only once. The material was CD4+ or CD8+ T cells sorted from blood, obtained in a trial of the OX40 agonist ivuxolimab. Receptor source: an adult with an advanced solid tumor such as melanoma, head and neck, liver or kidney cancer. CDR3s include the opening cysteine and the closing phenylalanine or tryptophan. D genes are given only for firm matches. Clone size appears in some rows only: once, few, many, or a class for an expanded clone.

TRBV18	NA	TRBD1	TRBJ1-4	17	TGTGCCAGCTCAAAGGGACAGGGAGGATCGGGGAATGAAAAACTGTTTTTT	CASSKGQGGSGNEKLFF
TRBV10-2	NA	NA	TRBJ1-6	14	TGCGCCAGCAGGATCGGGGACTCTAATTCACCCCTCCACTTT	CASRIGDSNSPLHF
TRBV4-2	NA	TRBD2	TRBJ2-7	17	TGTGCCAGCAGCCAAGAGGTCGGGACTAGCGGGAGGAACGAGCAGTACTTC	CASSQEVGTSGRNEQYF
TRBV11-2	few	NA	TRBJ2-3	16	TGTGCCAGCCATAAACTGGCCAGACCTAGCACAGATACGCAGTATTTT	CASHKLARPSTDTQYF
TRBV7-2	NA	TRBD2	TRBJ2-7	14	TGTGCCAGCAGAGTTAGCGGGAGGGCTGAGGAGCAGTACTTC	CASRVSGRAEEQYF
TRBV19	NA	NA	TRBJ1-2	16	TGTGCCAGTAGTACCTTTACGGGAACGGGGAGCTATGGCTACACCTTC	CASSTFTGTGSYGYTF
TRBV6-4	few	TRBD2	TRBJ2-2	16	TGTGCCAGCAGTGGCGCGGGGGGGTCGAACACCGGGGAGCTGTTTTTT	CASSGAGGSNTGELFF
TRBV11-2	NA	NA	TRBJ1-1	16	TGTGCCAGCAGCTCTCTCCTCAGCCGCCTGAACACTGAAGCTTTCTTT	CASSSLLSRLNTEAFF
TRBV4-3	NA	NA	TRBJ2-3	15	TGCGCCAGCAGCCAAGATTCGGGGGTGGCAGATACGCAGTATTTT	CASSQDSGVADTQYF
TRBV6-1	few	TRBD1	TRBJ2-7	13	TGTGCCAGCAGTAGGGACAGAGCCTACGAGCAGTACTTC	CASSRDRAYEQYF
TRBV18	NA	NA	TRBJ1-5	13	TGTGCCAGCTCACCAGTGGGGGCTCAGCCCCAGCATTTT	CASSPVGAQPQHF
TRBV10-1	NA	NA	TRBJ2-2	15	TGCGCCAGCAGTTTTGGCGACCTGAACACCGGGGAGCTGTTTTTT	CASSFGDLNTGELFF
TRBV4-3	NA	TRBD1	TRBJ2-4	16	TGCGCCAGCAGCCAAGGACAGGGTTTTTCCAAAAACATTCAGTACTTC	CASSQGQGFSKNIQYF
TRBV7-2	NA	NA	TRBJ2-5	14	TGTGCCAGCAGCCCAGCAAGGGGTTGGGAGACCCAGTACTTC	CASSPARGWETQYF
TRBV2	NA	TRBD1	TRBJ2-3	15	TGTGCCAGCAAGGGTGGGACAGGGGGCCCTCGGGCGCAGTATTTT	CASKGGTGGPRAQYF
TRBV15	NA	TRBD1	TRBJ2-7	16	TGTGCCACCAGCAGAGAGCGGTGGACAGGGCACACCGAGCAGTACTTC	CATSRERWTGHTEQYF
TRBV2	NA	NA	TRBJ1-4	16	TGTGCCAGCAGTGGTATTGGGAGAACAACTAATGAAAAACTGTTTTTT	CASSGIGRTTNEKLFF
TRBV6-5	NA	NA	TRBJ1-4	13	TGTGCCAGCACAGACAGGATTAATGAAAAACTGTTTTTT	CASTDRINEKLFF
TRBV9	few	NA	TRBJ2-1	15	TGTGCCAGCAGCGTAGCGGTAAGCTCCTACAATGAGCAGTTCTTC	CASSVAVSSYNEQFF
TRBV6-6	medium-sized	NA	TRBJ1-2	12	TGTGCCAGCAACGGGGGGAACTATGGCTACACCTTC	CASNGGNYGYTF
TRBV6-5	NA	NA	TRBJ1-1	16	TGTGCCAGCAGTTACTCGTCAAGGGGGTATGGCGCTGAAGCTTTCTTT	CASSYSSRGYGAEAFF
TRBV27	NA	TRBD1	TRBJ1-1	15	TGTGCCAGCAGTTTAGGAGACAGGGTGAGGACTGAAGCTTTCTTT	CASSLGDRVRTEAFF
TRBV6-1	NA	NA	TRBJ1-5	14	TGTGCCAGCAGTCGGGGGTGGGGCAATCAGCCCCAGCATTTT	CASSRGWGNQPQHF
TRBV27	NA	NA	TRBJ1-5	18	TGTGCCAGCGCGGAGCCGACAGGCGTAAAGGGTAGCAATCAGCCCCAGCATTTT	CASAEPTGVKGSNQPQHF
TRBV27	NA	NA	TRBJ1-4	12	TGTGCCAGCAGTTACGTTGGACGAAAACTGTTTTTT	CASSYVGRKLFF
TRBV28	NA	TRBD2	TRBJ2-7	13	TGTGCCAGCAGGGGAGGGGCACCCTACGAGCAGTACTTC	CASRGGAPYEQYF
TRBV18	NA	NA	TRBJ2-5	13	TGTGCCAGCTCACCGGCGGCTCAAGAGACCCAGTACTTC	CASSPAAQETQYF
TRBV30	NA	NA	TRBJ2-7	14	TGTGCCTGGAGTGTGGGTAGCGGCTTCTACGAGCAGTACTTC	CAWSVGSGFYEQYF
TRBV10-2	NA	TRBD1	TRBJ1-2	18	TGCGCCAGCAGTGAGAGTCGGATCGGACAGGCCCACAACTATGGCTACACCTTC	CASSESRIGQAHNYGYTF
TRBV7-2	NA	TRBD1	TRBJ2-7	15	TGTGCCAGCAGCTTAGGACAGGGCAAACCCTACGAGCAGTACTTC	CASSLGQGKPYEQYF
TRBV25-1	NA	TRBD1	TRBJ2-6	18	TGTGCCAGCAGTGAATCCGGGACAGGGGGCCCTGGGGCCAACGTCCTGACTTTC	CASSESGTGGPGANVLTF
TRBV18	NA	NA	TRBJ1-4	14	TGTGCCAGCTCACCACCAACGCGGGTAGGAAAACTGTTTTTT	CASSPPTRVGKLFF
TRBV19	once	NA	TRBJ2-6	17	TGTGCCAGTAGTATACGACAGGAGAGCTCTGGGGCCAACGTCCTGACTTTC	CASSIRQESSGANVLTF
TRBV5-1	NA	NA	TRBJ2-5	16	TGCGCCAGCAGCTTGGCCCAGGGACTTCCTAGGGAGACCCAGTACTTC	CASSLAQGLPRETQYF
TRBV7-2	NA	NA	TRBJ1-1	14	TGTGCCAGCAGCCGCGGACAGCCGGGCACTGAAGCTTTCTTT	CASSRGQPGTEAFF
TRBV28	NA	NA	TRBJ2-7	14	TGTGCCAGCAGGATCCCGTCGGGGAGCTACGAGCAGTACTTC	CASRIPSGSYEQYF
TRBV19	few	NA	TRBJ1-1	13	TGTGCCAGTAGTATTCAAAGGAACACTGAAGCTTTCTTT	CASSIQRNTEAFF
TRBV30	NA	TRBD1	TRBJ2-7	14	TGTGCCTGGAATCCCGGGACAGGGAGAAGTGAGCAGTACTTC	CAWNPGTGRSEQYF
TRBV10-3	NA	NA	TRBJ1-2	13	TGTGCCATCAGTGATATCGTCGAAATGGGCTACACCTTC	CAISDIVEMGYTF
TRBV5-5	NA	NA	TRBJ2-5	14	TGTGCCAGCAGCTGGGAAGTAGCGCAAGAGACCCAGTACTTC	CASSWEVAQETQYF
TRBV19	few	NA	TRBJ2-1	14	TGTGCCAGTAGAGACGGGTACCTCTACAATGAGCAGTTCTTC	CASRDGYLYNEQFF
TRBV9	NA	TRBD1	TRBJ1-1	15	TGTGCCAGCAGCGGCCCCGGGACAGGGCGTACTGAAGCTTTCTTT	CASSGPGTGRTEAFF
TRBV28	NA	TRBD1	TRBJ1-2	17	TGTGCCAGCAGTGAGGGACAGGGGGCTTCGAGGAACTATGGCTACACCTTC	CASSEGQGASRNYGYTF
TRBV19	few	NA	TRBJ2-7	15	TGTGCCAGTAGTATATATGGTCACCAAGCAGGCGAGCAGTACTTC	CASSIYGHQAGEQYF
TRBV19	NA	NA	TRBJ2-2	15	TGTGCCAGTAGTTCCAGCGGGCTTAACACCGGGGAGCTGTTTTTT	CASSSSGLNTGELFF
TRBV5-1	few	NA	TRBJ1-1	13	TGCGCCAGCAGCTTCGAAAGGAACACTGAAGCTTTCTTT	CASSFERNTEAFF
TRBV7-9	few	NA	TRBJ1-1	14	TGTGCCAGCAGCCCCAGGGGAATGAACACTGAAGCTTTCTTT	CASSPRGMNTEAFF
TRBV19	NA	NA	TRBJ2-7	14	TGTGCCAGTAGTATTCAGGGGAAGGGCTACGAGCAGTACTTC	CASSIQGKGYEQYF
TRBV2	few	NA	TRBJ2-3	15	TGTGCCAGCAGTGAAAGTCAGGGCCCCACAGATACGCAGTATTTT	CASSESQGPTDTQYF
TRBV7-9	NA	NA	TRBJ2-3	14	TGTGCCAGCAGCTCCGGGAAATCTCTAGGTTTTCTGTATTTT	CASSSGKSLGFLYF
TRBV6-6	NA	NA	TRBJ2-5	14	TGTGCCAGCAGTTATGGCAGGCTCAGAGAGACCCAGTACTTC	CASSYGRLRETQYF
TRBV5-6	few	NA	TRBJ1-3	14	TGTGCCAGCAGCTTGCCCGCGGGTCGCAACACCATATATTTT	CASSLPAGRNTIYF
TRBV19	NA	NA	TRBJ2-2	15	TGTGCCAGTATCCGGGGGGCGGGAGCGACCGGGGAGCTGTTTTTT	CASIRGAGATGELFF